The subject of this entry is one TCR beta chain. This clonotype was detected ten times or more. Its antigen remains undetermined. No base qualities exist here, and no much larger clone lies one base off it. A patient counted as having stable Graves' hyperthyroidism if no progression to ophthalmopathy occurred over 18 months of follow-up. Hyperthyroidism patients were aged 18 to 65 years and newly diagnosed, with disease duration of less than 2 months. Any patient with an uncontrolled infection, another autoimmune disease, pregnancy or lactation was excluded. Diagnoses were established on the basis of clinical symptoms, serum thyroxine and TRAb, thyroid ultrasound, and orbital computed tomography. Total RNA was extracted using Trizol reagent, and RNA quality was assessed on an Agilent 2100 Bioanalyzer. The data originate from a study of T cells in Graves' hyperthyroidism and ophthalmopathy (dated by TCRdb to about 2019). In terms of the full investigation: To identify TCR V-J signatures that set the groups apart, the researchers used a discovery cohort of 100 or so patients, made up of some 41 with Graves' ophthalmopathy and 57 with stable Graves' hyperthyroidism. Prospective prediction of ophthalmopathy was tested in an independent validation cohort consisting of 18 to 20 hyperthyroidism patients and approximately 16 patients who later progressed to ophthalmopathy. The 100 discovery patients were divided at random into training and test sets in a 7:3 ratio. Thyroid tissue and blood T-cell repertoires from about six Graves' hyperthyroidism patients were also compared in the study. Once sampling was done, hyperthyroidism patients were given methimazole at a starting dose of 30 mg daily, whereas ophthalmopathy patients were given high-dose intravenous methylprednisolone. The paper reports TCR Vbeta CDR3 sequencing of fewer than 150 peripheral blood samples: over 40 ophthalmopathy, roughly 80 hyperthyroidism and around 17 progressor patients.

The TCR beta CDR3 regions were amplified from the RNA transcripts. The TCR CDR3 was subjected to a first round of RT-PCR using the HTBI primer set and the Qiagen OneStep RT-PCR kit. Libraries were constructed in a second round of multiplex PCR, after which size selection and purification were performed. Paired-end sequencing of the libraries was performed with 100 bp reads on an Illumina HiSeq2000. Turning to the authors' computational methods: SOAPnuke was used to process the raw data, with reads discarded if the reads contained adapters or uncalled bases, had a mean Phred below 15, or lacked an exact constant-primer or identifier match. COPE v1.2.5 was used to merge the high-quality paired reads, and each unique nucleotide sequence was defined as a clonotype. MiTCR v1.1 was used to align the clonotypes against IMGT TRBV, TRBD and TRBJ reference segments. Only V-J combinations with frequency above 0.0001, covering 99% to 99.2% of repertoires, were analysed. A TCS score was defined as the ratio between F50 (clonal expansion) and ExV (chaos), using BLOSUM62-based TCRdist between CDR3 peptides within each V-J. Welch's t-statistics and random forest reduced around 550 V-J features to some 14, which were used in a naive Bayes classifier (R e1071). The public reads were reprocessed in TCRdb via fastp at Q25 and MiXCR, keeping in-frame beta chains. Each entry merges the rows of one CDR3 protein and shows their most common DNA and genes. Here the V and J calls rest on TCRdb's processing, not on the authors' analysis. The sample table contains about 540,000 distinct CDR3 sequences; only one count was recorded for roughly 50% of them. The leading ten clones occupy just under 8.5% of the sample.

The paper's findings and limits, for the study overall: Most expanded thyroid clonotypes (frequency above 0.001) were also detected in blood, a finding suggesting that blood repertoires may reflect thyroid immune responses. During validation, the model predicted progression to ophthalmopathy a median of approximately six months ahead of onset, with around 70% sensitivity and 72% to 80% specificity. Sample size was not statistically predetermined, and blinding of investigators to group allocation was not performed. In cross-validation, a model built on a 13 V-J signature told ophthalmopathy apart from stable hyperthyroidism with 87.88% sensitivity and roughly 83% specificity, and in testing the same model reached 80%/75%.

CDR1 SNHLY and CDR2 FYNNEI are derived from the germline V gene. V is cut back by 5 bases and J by 0 bases, with 2 bases in the junction unmatched. The CDR3 runs 15 amino acids, cysteine and phenylalanine included. Only the CDR3 region is kept as DNA, spanning 45 bases read in frame from base 1. Sequenced sample: peripheral blood or thyroid tissue (not recorded which). The rearranged chain carries TRBV2 and TRBJ1-5; 9 bases in the middle match TRBD1. This receptor was obtained from a woman between 18 and 30 years old with Graves' hyperthyroidism. Donor details come from another sample of the same person, matched by shared clones. The CDR3 is CASSWTGVSNQPQHF. The DNA sequence is as follows: TGTGCCAGCAGTTGGACAGGGGTTAGCAATCAGCCCCAGCATTTT.